This TCR beta chain emerged from a study of blood T cell repertoires in COVID-19. TCRdb keeps only in-frame clones here, not all; method: immunoSEQ multiplex PCR. The table lists about 120,000 clones, about three quarters of them singletons. The sequenced sample consisted of peripheral blood. This receptor was taken from a human donor with acute or convalescent COVID-19. The donor label of this sample is uncertain.

DNA of the CDR3: TGTGCCAGCAGTGTTAACGGGGGAAGGGAAAAACTGTTTTTT. It is translated as CASSVNGGREKLFF. The J gene is TRBJ1-4, the V gene TRBV2, with a weak D call TRBD1 (5 bases). The CDR3 is made up of 14 amino acids. V lost 4 bases and J lost 8, with 14 bases in between. Germline CDR1 reads SNHLY; CDR2 reads FYNNEI.